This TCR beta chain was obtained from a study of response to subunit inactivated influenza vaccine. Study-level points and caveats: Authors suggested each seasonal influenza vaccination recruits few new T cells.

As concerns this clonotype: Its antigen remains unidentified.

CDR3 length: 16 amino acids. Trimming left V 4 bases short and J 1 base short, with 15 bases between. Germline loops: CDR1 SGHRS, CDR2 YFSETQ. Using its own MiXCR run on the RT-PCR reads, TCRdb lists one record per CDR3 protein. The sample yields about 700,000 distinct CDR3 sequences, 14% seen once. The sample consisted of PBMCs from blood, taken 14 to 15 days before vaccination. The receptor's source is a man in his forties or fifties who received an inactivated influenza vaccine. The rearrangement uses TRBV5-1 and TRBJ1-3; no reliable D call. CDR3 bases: TGCGCCAGCAGCGTCTCGACTTTAGGGTCTGGAAACACCATATATTTT. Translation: CASSVSTLGSGNTIYF.